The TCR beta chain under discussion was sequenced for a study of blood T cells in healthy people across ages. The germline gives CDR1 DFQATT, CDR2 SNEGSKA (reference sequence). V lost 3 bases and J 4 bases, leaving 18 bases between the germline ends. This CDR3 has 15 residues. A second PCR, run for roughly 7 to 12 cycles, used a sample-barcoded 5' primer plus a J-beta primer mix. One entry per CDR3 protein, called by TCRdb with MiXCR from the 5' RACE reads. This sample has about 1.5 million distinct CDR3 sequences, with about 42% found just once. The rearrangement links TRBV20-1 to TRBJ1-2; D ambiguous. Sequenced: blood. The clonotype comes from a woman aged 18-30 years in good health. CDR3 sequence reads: CSASQSRGRAYGYTF. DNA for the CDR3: TGCAGTGCTAGCCAATCCCGAGGGAGGGCCTATGGCTACACCTTC.